The clone carrying this T cell receptor (beta chain) was observed many times. The record originates from a study of human T cells and chemical hapten exposure. Time point reported: patch test 2, 6 weeks after DPC sensitization. The treatment here: therapeutic diphenylcyclopropenone sensitization with weekly scalp DPC. TCRdb called the RACE reads again in MiXCR, with one record for every CDR3 protein. The data hold about 84,000 distinct CDR3 sequences, with around 9.3% observed a single time. The CDR3 totals 15 residues. Germline V gene sequence: CDR1 SGHVS, CDR2 FNYEAQ. Trimming stripped 1 base from V and 3 bases from J, with 11 bases between.

Source: whole blood, taken in connection with sensitization to the hapten diphenylcyclopropenone (DPC). V is TRBV7-6 and J is TRBJ2-3; TRBD1 might be the D (6 bases). The TCR sequence derives from a woman between 45 and 65 years old with alopecia areata. Some clones in this sample may be carry-over from other donors' samples. The CDR3 protein is CASSLEPGETDTQYF. The CDR3 DNA is TGTGCCAGCAGCTTAGAACCAGGGGAGACAGATACGCAGTATTTT.